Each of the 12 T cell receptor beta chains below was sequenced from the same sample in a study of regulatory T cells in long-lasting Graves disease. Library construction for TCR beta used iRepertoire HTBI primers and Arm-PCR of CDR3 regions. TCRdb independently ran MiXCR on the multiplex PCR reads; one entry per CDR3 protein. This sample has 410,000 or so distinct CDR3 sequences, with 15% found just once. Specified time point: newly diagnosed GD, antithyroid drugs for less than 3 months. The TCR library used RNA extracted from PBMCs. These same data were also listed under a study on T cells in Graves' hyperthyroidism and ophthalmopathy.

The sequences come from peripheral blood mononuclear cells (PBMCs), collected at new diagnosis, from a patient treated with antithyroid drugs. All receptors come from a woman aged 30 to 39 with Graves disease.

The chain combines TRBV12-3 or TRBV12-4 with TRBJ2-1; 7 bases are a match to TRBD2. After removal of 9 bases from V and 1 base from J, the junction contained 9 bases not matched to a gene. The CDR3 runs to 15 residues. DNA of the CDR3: TGTGCCAGTAAAGGGCGGGAGCGGTCCTACAATGAGCAGTTCTTC. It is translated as CASKGRERSYNEQFF.

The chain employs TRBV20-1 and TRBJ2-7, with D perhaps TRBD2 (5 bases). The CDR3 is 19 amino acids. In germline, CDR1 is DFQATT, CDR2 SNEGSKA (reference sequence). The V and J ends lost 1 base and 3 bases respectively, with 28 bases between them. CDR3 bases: TGCAGTGCTAGAGCCTCCCCCCAATCAGTCCCTAGCTCCCGCTACGAGCAGTACTTC. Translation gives CSARASPQSVPSSRYEQYF.

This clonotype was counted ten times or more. DNA of the CDR3: TGTGCCAGCGGGGGGGTACTAGATCAAGAGACCCAGTACTTC. The encoded protein is CASGGVLDQETQYF. The chain employs TRBV11-2 and TRBJ2-5; 7 bases are shared with TRBD2. This CDR3 has 14 amino acids. The J segment lost 2 bases and the V segment lost 8 bases, leaving 8 bases of the junction unmatched. Per germline, CDR1 SGHAT and CDR2 FQNNGV.

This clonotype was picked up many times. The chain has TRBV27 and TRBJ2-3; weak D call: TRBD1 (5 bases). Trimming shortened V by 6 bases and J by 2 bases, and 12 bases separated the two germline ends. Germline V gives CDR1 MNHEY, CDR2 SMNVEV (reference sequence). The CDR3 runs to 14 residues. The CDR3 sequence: CASRGAGFTDTQYF. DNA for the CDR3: TGTGCCAGCAGAGGGGCCGGATTCACAGATACGCAGTATTTT.

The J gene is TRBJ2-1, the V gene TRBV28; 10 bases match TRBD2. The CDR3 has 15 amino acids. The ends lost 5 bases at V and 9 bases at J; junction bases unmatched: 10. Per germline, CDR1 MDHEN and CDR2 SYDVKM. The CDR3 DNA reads TGTGCCAGCAGTCTTCTAGCGGGAGCTGCGGGTGAGCAGTTCTTC. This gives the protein CASSLLAGAAGEQFF.

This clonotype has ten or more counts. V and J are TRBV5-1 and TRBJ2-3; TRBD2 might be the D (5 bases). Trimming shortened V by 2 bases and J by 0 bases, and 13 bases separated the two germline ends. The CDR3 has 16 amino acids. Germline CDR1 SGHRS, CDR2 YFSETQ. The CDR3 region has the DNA TGCGCCAGCAGCTTTGGCCGGACTGGTAGCACAGATACGCAGTATTTT. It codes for CASSFGRTGSTDTQYF.

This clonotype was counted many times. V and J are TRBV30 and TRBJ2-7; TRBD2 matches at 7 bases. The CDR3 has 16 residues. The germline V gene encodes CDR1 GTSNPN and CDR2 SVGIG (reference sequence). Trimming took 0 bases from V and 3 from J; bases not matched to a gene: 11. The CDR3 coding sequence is TGTGCCTGGAGTGTTAGAGGGACTACTCCCCGCTACGAGCAGTACTTC. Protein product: CAWSVRGTTPRYEQYF.

CDR3 loop: CASSRGRIEYNEQFF. The CDR3 DNA is TGTGCCAGCAGCCGCGGGAGAATCGAATACAATGAGCAGTTCTTC. The rearrangement links TRBV6-1 to TRBJ2-1; 7 bases map to TRBD2. Germline V gene lookup returns CDR1 MNHNS and CDR2 SASEGT. V lost 6 bases, J lost 4 bases, and 9 bases stayed unmatched. The CDR3 has 15 residues.

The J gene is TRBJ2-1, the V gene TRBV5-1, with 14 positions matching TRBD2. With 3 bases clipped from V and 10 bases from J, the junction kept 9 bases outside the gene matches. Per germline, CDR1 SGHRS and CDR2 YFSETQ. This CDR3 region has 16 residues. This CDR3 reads CASSSPGLAGVGEQFF. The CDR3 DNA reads TGCGCCAGCAGCTCGCCGGGACTAGCGGGAGTAGGGGAGCAGTTCTTC.

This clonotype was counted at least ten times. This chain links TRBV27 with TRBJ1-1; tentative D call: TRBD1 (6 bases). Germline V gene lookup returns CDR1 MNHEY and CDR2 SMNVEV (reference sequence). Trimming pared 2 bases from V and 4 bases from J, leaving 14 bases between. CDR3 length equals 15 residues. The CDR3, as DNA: TGTGCCAGCAGTTTAGCGTCGGGGGCATCCACTGAAGCTTTCTTT. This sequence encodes CASSLASGASTEAFF.

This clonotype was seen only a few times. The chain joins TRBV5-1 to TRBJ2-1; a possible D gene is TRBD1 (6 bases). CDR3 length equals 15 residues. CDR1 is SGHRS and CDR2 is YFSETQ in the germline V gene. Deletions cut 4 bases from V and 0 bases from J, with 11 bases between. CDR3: CASSGDTSSYNEQFF. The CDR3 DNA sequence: TGCGCCAGCAGCGGGGACACCAGCTCCTACAATGAGCAGTTCTTC.

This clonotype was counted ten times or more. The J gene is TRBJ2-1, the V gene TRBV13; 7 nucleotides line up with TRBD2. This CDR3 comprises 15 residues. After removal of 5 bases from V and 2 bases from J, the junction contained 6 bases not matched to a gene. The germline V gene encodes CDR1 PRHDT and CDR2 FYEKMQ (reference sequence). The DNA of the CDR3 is TGTGCCAGCAGCCTTAGCGGGCCACCCTACAATGAGCAGTTCTTC. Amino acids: CASSLSGPPYNEQFF.